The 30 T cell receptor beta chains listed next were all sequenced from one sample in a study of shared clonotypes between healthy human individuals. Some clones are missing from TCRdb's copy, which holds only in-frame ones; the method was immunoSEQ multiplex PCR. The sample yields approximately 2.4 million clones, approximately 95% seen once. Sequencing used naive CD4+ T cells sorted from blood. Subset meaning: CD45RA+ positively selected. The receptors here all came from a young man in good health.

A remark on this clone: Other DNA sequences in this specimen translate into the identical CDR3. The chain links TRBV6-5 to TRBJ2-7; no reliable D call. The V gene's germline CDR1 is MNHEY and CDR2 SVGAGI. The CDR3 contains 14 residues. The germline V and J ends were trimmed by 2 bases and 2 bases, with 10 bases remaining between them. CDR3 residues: CASSYPGPPYEQYF. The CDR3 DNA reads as TGTGCCAGCAGTTACCCGGGCCCCCCCTACGAGCAGTACTTC.

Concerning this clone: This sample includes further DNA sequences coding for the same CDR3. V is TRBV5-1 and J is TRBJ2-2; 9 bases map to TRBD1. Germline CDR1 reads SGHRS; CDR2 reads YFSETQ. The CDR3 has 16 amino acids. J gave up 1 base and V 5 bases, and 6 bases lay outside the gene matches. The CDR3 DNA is TGCGCCAGCAGTTCTACGGGACAGGGGAACACCGGGGAGCTGTTTTTT. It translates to CASSSTGQGNTGELFF. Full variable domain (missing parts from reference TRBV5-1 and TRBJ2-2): KAGVTQTPRYLIKTRGQQVTLSCSPISGHRSVSWYQQTPGQGLQFLFEYFSETQRNKGNFPGRFSGRQFSNSRSEMNVSTLELGDSALYLCASSSTGQGNTGELFFGEGSRLTVL.

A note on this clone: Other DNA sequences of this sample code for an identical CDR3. CDR3 residues: CASSSQGATNEKLFF. Written as DNA, the CDR3 is TGCGCCAGCAGCTCACAGGGAGCAACTAATGAAAAACTGTTTTTT. V usage is TRBV5-1 and J usage is TRBJ1-4; D possibly corresponds to TRBD1 (6 bases). The ends were cut back, 3 bases at V and 0 bases at J, with 9 bases in the middle. This CDR3 spans 15 amino acids. The V gene's germline CDR1 is SGHRS and CDR2 YFSETQ.

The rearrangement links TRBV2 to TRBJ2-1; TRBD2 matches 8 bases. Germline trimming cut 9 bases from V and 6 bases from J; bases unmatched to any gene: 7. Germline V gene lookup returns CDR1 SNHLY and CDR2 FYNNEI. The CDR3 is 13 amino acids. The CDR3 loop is CASAGGFTNEQFF. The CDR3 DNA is TGTGCCAGTGCGGGAGGATTTACCAATGAGCAGTTCTTC.

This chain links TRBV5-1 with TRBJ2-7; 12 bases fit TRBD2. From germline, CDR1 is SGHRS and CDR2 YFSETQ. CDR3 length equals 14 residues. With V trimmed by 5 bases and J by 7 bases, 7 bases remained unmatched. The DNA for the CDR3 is TGCGCCAGCAGGTCGACTAGCGGGAGCGAGGAGCAGTACTTC. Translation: CASRSTSGSEEQYF.

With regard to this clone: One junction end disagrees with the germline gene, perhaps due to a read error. CDR3: CASSYTDRGRQATQYF. CDR3 coding DNA: TGTGCCAGCAGTTACACGGACAGGGGGAGACAAGCGACCCAGTACTTC. The rearrangement uses TRBV6-8 and TRBJ2-5; TRBD1 matches at 10 bases. Germline lookup yields CDR1 MNHGY and CDR2 SAAAGT. The CDR3 consists of 16 residues.

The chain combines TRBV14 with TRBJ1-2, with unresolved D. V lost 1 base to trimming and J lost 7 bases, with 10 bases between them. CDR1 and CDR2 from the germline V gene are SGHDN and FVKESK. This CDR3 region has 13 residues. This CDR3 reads CASSQVGFGGYTF. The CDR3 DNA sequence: TGTGCCAGCAGCCAAGTAGGGTTTGGTGGCTACACCTTC. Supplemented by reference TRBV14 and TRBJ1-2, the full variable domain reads EAGVTQFPSHSVIEKGQTVTLRCDPISGHDNLYWYRRVMGKEIKFLLHFVKESKQDESGMPNNRFLAERTGGTYSTLKVQPAELEDSGVYFCASSQVGFGGYTFGSGTRLTVV.

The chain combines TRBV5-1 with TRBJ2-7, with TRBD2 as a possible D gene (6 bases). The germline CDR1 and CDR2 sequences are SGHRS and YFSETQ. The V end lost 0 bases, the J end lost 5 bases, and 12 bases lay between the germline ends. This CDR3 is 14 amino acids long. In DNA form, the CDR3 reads TGCGCCAGCAGCTTGGTAGTCGGGAGCCACGAGCAGTACTTC. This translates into CASSLVVGSHEQYF. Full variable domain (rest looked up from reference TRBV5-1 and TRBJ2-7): KAGVTQTPRYLIKTRGQQVTLSCSPISGHRSVSWYQQTPGQGLQFLFEYFSETQRNKGNFPGRFSGRQFSNSRSEMNVSTLELGDSALYLCASSLVVGSHEQYFGPGTRLTVT.

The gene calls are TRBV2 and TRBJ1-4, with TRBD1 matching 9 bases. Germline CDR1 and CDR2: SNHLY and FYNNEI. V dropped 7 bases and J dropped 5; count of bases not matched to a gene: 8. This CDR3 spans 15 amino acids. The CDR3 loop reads CASTRSGTGNEKLFF. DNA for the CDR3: TGTGCCAGCACCCGTTCCGGGACAGGGAATGAAAAACTGTTTTTT.

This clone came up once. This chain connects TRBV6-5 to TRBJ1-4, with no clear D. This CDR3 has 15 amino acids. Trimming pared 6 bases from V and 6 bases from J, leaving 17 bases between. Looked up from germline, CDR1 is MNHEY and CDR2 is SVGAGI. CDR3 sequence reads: CASSHIVLGDEKLFF. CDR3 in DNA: TGTGCCAGCAGCCACATCGTCCTCGGGGATGAAAAACTGTTTTTT.

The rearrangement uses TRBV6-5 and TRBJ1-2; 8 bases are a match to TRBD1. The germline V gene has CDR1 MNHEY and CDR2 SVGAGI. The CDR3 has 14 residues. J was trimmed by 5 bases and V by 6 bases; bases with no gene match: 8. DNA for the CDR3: TGTGCCAGCAGCGGACAGGGACCGAAATATGGCTACACCTTC. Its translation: CASSGQGPKYGYTF.

CDR3 in amino acids: CAWSQPASQETQYF. The CDR3, as DNA: TGTGCCTGGAGTCAACCCGCCAGCCAAGAGACCCAGTACTTC. This sequence joins TRBV30 and TRBJ2-5; no clear D. Trimming pared 2 bases from V and 1 base from J, leaving 11 bases between. Germline CDR1 and CDR2: GTSNPN and SVGIG (reference sequence). CDR3 length equals 14 residues.

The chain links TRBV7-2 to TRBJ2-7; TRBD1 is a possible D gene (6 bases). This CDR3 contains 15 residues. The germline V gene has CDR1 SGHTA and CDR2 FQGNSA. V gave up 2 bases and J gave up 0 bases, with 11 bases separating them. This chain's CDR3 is CASSLNPGDSYEQYF. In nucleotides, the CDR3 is TGTGCCAGCAGCTTAAACCCAGGGGACTCCTACGAGCAGTACTTC. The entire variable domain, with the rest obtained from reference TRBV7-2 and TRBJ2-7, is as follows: GAGVSQSPSNKVTEKGKDVELRCDPISGHTALYWYRQSLGQGLEFLIYFQGNSAPDKSGLPSDRFSAERTGGSVSTLTIQRTQQEDSAVYLCASSLNPGDSYEQYFGPGTRLTVT.

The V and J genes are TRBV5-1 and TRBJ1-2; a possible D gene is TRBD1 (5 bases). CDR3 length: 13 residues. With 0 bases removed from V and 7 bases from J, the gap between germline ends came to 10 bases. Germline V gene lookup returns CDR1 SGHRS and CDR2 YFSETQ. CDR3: CASSLAGISGYTF. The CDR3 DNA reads TGCGCCAGCAGCTTGGCAGGGATCTCTGGCTACACCTTC.

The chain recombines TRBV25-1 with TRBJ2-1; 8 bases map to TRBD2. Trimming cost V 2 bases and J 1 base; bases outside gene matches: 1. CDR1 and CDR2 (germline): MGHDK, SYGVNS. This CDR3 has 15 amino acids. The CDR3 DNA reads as TGTGCCAGCAGTGAAGCGGGGGGTTCCTACAATGAGCAGTTCTTC. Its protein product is CASSEAGGSYNEQFF.

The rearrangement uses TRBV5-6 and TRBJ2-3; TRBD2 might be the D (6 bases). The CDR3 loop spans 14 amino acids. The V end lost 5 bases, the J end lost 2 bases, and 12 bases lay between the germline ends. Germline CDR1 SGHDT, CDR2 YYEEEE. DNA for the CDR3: TGTGCCAGCAGGTCGACTAGGTCCACAGATACGCAGTATTTT. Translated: CASRSTRSTDTQYF.

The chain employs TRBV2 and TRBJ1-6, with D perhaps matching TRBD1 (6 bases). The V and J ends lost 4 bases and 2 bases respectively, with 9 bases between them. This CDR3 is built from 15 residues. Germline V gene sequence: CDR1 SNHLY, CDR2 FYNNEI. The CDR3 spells CASSVDSPYNSPLHF. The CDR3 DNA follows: TGTGCCAGCAGTGTGGACAGCCCCTATAATTCACCCCTCCACTTT.

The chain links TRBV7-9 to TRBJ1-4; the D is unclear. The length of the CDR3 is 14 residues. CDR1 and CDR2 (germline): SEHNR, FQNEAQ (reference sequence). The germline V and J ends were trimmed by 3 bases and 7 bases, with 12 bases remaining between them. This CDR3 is CASSFFGPGEKLFF. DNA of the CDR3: TGTGCCAGCAGCTTTTTTGGGCCCGGTGAAAAACTGTTTTTT.

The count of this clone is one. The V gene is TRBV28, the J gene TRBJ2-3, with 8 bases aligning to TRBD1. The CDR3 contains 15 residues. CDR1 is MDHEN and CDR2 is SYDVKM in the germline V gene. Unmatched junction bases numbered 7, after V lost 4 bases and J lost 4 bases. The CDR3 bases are TGTGCCAGCAGTTCCCAGGGGGCCCCCCCAGATACGCAGTATTTT. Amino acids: CASSSQGAPPDTQYF. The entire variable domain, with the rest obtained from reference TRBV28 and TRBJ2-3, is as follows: DVKVTQSSRYLVKRTGEKVFLECVQDMDHENMFWYRQDPGLGLRLIYFSYDVKMKEKGDIPEGYSVSREKKERFSLILESASTNQTSMYLCASSSQGAPPDTQYFGPGTRLTVL.

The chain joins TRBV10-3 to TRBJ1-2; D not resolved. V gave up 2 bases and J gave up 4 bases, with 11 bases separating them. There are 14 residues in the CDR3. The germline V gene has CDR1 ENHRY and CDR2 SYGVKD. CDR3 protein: CAISEVESPYGYTF. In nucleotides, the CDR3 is TGTGCCATCAGTGAGGTCGAGTCCCCCTATGGCTACACCTTC.

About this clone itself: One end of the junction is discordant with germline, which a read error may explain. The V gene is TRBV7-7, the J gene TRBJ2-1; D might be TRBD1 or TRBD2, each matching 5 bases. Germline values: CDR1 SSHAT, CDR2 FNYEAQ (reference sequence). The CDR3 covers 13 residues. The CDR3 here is CASSLFRGGEQFF. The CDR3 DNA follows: TGTGCTAGCAGCTTATTCCGGGGCGGTGAGCAGTTCTTC.

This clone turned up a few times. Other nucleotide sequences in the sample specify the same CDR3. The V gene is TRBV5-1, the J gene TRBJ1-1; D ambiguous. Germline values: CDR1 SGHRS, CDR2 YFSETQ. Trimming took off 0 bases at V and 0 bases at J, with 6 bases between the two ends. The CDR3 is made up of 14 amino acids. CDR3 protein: CASSLGPVNTEAFF. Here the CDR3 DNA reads TGCGCCAGCAGCTTGGGTCCGGTGAACACTGAAGCTTTCTTT.

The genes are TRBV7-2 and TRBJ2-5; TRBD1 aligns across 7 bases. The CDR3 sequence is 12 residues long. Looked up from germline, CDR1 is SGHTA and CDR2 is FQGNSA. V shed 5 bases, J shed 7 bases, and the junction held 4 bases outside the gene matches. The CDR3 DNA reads TGTGCCAGCAGCCCAAACAGGGGGACCCAGTACTTC. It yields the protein CASSPNRGTQYF.

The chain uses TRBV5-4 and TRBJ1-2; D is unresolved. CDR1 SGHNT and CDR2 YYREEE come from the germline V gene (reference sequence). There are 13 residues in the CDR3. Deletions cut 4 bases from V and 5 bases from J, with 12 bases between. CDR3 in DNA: TGTGCCAGCAGCCCAGGACTCATATATGGCTACACCTTC. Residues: CASSPGLIYGYTF. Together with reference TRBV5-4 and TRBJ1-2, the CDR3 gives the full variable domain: ETGVTQSPTHLIKTRGQQVTLRCSSQSGHNTVSWYQQALGQGPQFIFQYYREEENGRGNFPPRFSGLQFPNYSSELNVNALELDDSALYLCASSPGLIYGYTFGSGTRLTVV.

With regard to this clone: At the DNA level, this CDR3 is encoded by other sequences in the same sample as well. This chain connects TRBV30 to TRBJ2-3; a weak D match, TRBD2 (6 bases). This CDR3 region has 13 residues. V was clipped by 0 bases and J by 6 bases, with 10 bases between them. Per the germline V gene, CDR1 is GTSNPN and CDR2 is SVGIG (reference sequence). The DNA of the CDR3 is TGTGCCTGGAGTGTACTAGCTGGGGATACGCAGTATTTT. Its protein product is CAWSVLAGDTQYF.

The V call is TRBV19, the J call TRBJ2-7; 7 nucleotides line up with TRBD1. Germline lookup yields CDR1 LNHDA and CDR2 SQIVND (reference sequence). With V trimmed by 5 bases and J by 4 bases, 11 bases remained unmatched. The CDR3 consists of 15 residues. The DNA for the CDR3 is TGTGCCAGTAGTGGCAGGGCAGGGGGATTTTACGAGCAGTACTTC. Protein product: CASSGRAGGFYEQYF. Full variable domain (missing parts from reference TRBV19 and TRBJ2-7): DGGITQSPKYLFRKEGQNVTLSCEQNLNHDAMYWYRQDPGQGLRLIYYSQIVNDFQKGDIAEGYSVSREKKESFPLTVTSAQKNPTAFYLCASSGRAGGFYEQYFGPGTRLTVT.

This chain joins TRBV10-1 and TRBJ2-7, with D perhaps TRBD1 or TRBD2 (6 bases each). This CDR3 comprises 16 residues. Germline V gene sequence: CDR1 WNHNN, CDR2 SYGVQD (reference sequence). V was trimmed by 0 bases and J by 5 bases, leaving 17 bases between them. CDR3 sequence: CASSESGGPGIHEQYF. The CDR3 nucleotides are TGCGCCAGCAGTGAGTCGGGGGGCCCTGGTATCCACGAGCAGTACTTC.

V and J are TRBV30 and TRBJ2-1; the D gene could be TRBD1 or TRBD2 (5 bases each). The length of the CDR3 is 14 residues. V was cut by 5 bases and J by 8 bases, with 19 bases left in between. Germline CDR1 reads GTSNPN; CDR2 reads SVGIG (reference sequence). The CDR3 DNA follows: TGTGCCTGGGGGCGCCGGGACCTGGCGGATGAGCAGTTCTTC. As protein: CAWGRRDLADEQFF.

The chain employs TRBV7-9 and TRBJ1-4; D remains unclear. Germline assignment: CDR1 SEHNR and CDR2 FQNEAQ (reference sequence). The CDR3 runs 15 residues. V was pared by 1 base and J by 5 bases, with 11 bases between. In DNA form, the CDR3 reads TGTGCCAGCAGCTTAGGACGTGGAAGAAATGAAAAACTGTTTTTT. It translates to CASSLGRGRNEKLFF.

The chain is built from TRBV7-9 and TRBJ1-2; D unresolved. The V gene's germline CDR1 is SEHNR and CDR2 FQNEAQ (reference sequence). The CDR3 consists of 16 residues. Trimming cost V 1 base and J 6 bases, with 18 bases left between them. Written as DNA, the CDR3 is TGTGCCAGCAGCTTAGAAAGTTGGGGTTTTTCGAATGGCTACACCTTC. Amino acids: CASSLESWGFSNGYTF.